The 28 T cell receptor delta chains given below trace back to one sample, sequenced in a study of γδ T cells in repeated Plasmodium falciparum infection. TCRdb reprocessed the multiplex PCR reads using CATT. The sample records about 51,000 delta-chain clones, around 2% being singletons. Vgamma9/Vdelta2+ and Vdelta2-negative gammadelta T cells were flow-sorted from PBMC for bulk sequencing. The sample consisted of gamma-delta T cells from blood. Receptor source: a pool of human donors (malaria-infected and uninfected, not separated).

About this clone itself: A far larger clone lies a single base away; this is likely a read error. This sample also contains other DNA sequences that code for the same CDR3. The V gene call reads TRDV2; no J gene was called; TRDD3, as called in the table, went unchecked against the DNA. The germline gives CDR1 GEAIGNYY, CDR2 EKD. This CDR3 has 19 residues. In DNA form, the CDR3 reads TGTGCCTGTGACACCGTAAGGTTGGGGGGGAACCCGGGGACCGATAAGCTCATCTTT. Residues: CACDTVRLGGNPGTDKLIF.

Details on this clone: A far larger clone is one base from this, pointing to a likely read error. The same CDR3 can be traced to other DNA sequences in this sample. V is TRDV3 and J is TRDJ1; 7 bases match TRDD3. The J gene was missing in TCRdb and was found by matching the end of the DNA to germline. Trimming cost V 1 base and J 0 bases; bases outside gene matches: 23. From germline, CDR1 is TVYSNPD and CDR2 GDNSRS (reference sequence). This CDR3 has 20 residues. The CDR3 nucleotides are TGTGCCTTTATATCTTCCGCTACTGTCTGGGGGGCCAGGAACACCGATAAACTCATCTTT. Its protein product is CAFISSATVWGARNTDKLIF. Based on the CDR3 plus reference TRDV3 and TRDJ1, the full variable domain is CDKVTQSSPDQTVASGSEVVLLCTYDTVYSNPDLFWYRIRPDYSFQFVFYGDNSRSEGADFTQGRFSVKHILTQKAFHLVISPVRTEDSATYYCAFISSATVWGARNTDKLIFGKGTRVTVEP.

As for this clone: The protein held in TCRdb is that of a much larger clone and does not match this DNA's translation at residue 15, likely because of a read error; the protein shown is translated from the DNA. The genes are TRAV38-2/DV8 and TRDJ1; 8 bases are shared with TRDD3. Here the J gene was assigned by germline matching of the DNA, as TCRdb has none. The CDR3 covers 23 residues. The germline CDR1 and CDR2 sequences are TSESDYY and QEAYKQQN. V trimming: 7 bases; J trimming: 2 bases; junction bases outside the gene matches: 34. This CDR3 is CAYLPRIGGPLYWGVLRTDKLIF. The DNA for the CDR3 is TGTGCTTATCTGCCCCGAATCGGTGGACCCTTGTACTGGGGGGTCCTCAGGACCGATAAACTCATCTTT.

This clone was detected ten times or more. A read error likely explains why the TCRdb protein, taken from a much larger clone, differs from this DNA's translation at residue 4; the protein shown is translated from the DNA. This sequence joins TRDV2 and TRDJ1, with 7 bases matching TRDD3. Here the J gene came from matching the DNA to germline, since TCRdb omits it. Trimming took 4 bases from V and 0 from J; bases not matched to a gene: 16. The CDR3 is 18 residues long. Germline CDR1 is GEAIGNYY and CDR2 is EKD. CDR3 DNA: TGTGCCTGTGAAACCCTAAGTACTGGGGAACAGTACACCGATAAACTCATCTTT. This codes for CACETLSTGEQYTDKLIF.

This clone was seen many times. A far larger clone is one base from this, pointing to a likely read error. This same CDR3 is encoded by further DNA sequences in the sample. The J gene is TRDJ1, the V gene TRDV1; 10 nucleotides match TRDD3. J gave up 3 bases and V 5 bases, and 24 bases lay outside the gene matches. The CDR3 totals 21 residues. In germline, CDR1 is TSWWSYY, CDR2 QGS. The CDR3 spells CALGKRLLLWGIPMASDKLIF. Here the CDR3 DNA reads TGTGCTCTTGGGAAGAGGTTACTACTTTGGGGGATACCCATGGCGTCCGATAAACTCATCTTT.

This clone was found many times. The protein TCRdb gives is from a much larger clone and does not agree with this DNA's translation at residue 12, likely a read error; the protein shown here comes from the DNA. This CDR3 is CALGEPLAFLYPYTDKLIF. CDR3 bases: TGTGCTCTTGGGGAACCCCTCGCCTTCCTCTATCCCTACACCGATAAACTCATCTTT. The V and J genes are TRDV1 and TRDJ1, with 7 bases identical to TRDD2. In germline, CDR1 is TSWWSYY, CDR2 QGS. V lost 1 base and J lost 0; bases outside the gene matches: 14. This CDR3 region has 19 residues.

This clone was found many times. A far larger clone is one base from this, pointing to a likely read error. Other DNA sequences in this sample translate to the same CDR3. No call exists for the J gene, whereas the V gene is TRDV2; the D call of TRDD3 is as the table states it, not checked on the DNA. CDR1 is GEAIGNYY and CDR2 is EKD in the germline V gene. The CDR3 has 17 amino acids. CDR3 nucleotide sequence: TGTGCCTGTGACACCCTCGGGGGGAACAAAAACACCGATAAGCTCATCTTT. Amino acid sequence: CACDTLGGNKNTDKLIF.

This clone occurred a few times. A far larger clone is just one base off, so this is likely a read error. Other DNA variants within this sample encode the same CDR3. The chain links TRDV2 to TRDJ1; 7 nucleotides match TRDD3. As TCRdb names no J gene, one was assigned here on the basis of a DNA match to germline. With 1 base clipped from V and 2 bases from J, the junction kept 6 bases outside the gene matches. Per germline, CDR1 GEAIGNYY and CDR2 EKD. The CDR3 has 15 residues. The CDR3 bases are TGTGCCTGTGACACAAAGGGGGGATCTACCGATAAACTCATCTTT. Protein sequence: CACDTKGGSTDKLIF.

This clone was detected ten times or more. The mismatch at residue 18 between this DNA's translation and the TCRdb protein of a much larger clone likely reflects a read error; the protein shown is translated from the DNA. This chain uses TRDV2 with TRDJ3; 12 nucleotides match TRDD3. No J segment appears in TCRdb, so it was assigned here by matching the sequence to germline. Germline V CDR1 and CDR2: GEAIGNYY, EKD. The CDR3 covers 21 residues. The CDR3 nucleotides read TGTGCCTGTGACACTTTACTGGGGGATACACGATCCTCCTGGGACACCCGACGGATGTTTTTC. This sequence encodes CACDTLLGDTRSSWDTRRMFF.

As regards this clone: The protein recorded in TCRdb matches a much larger clone and deviates from this DNA's translation at residue 8, suggesting a read error; the protein here is obtained by translating the DNA. The J gene is TRDJ1, the V gene TRAV38-2/DV8, with 9 bases matching TRDD3. Matching the DNA to germline supplied the J gene, which TCRdb does not give. V trimming: 1 base; J trimming: 2 bases; junction bases outside the gene matches: 30. This CDR3 has 24 amino acids. CDR1 is TSESDYY and CDR2 is QEAYKQQN in the germline V gene. CDR3 bases: TGTGCTTATAGGAGCCTAAGGTCAGTCTTTCCCCCTGGGGGATTAAGAATGGAAACCGATAAACTCATCTTT. Translated, it gives CAYRSLRSVFPPGGLRMETDKLIF.

In its sample, this clone was seen many times. The CDR3 reads CACDTVGTEGTDKLIF. CDR3 in DNA: TGTGCCTGTGACACCGTGGGGACAGAAGGCACCGATAAACTCATCTTT. This sequence joins TRDV2 and TRDJ1; D is perhaps TRDD3 (5 bases). The CDR3 has 16 amino acids. The germline V gene encodes CDR1 GEAIGNYY and CDR2 EKD. V shed 0 bases and J shed 1 base, with 14 bases lying between them.

Of note for this clone: With a much larger clone just one base away, this may be a read error. This chain links TRDV1 with TRDJ1; 10 nucleotides agree with TRDD3. The CDR3 is 24 amino acids. Germline assignment: CDR1 TSWWSYY and CDR2 QGS. The CDR3 DNA is TGTGCTCTTGGGGACCCCCCCCCGTTTCCTACCCCGTACTGGGGGATTACCGTAACCGATGAACTCATCTTT. It specifies CALGDPPPFPTPYWGITVTDELIF.

This clone was found many times. V is TRDV1 and J is TRDJ1, with 8 bases that match TRDD3. From germline, CDR1 is TSWWSYY and CDR2 QGS. The CDR3 runs to 21 residues. V lost 5 bases, J lost 0 bases, and 23 bases stayed unmatched. The CDR3 bases are TGTGCTCTTGGGTCACGGAAAAGGGATACGAACTGCTGGGGGTACACCGATAAACTCATCTTT. Translating gives CALGSRKRDTNCWGYTDKLIF.

Within the sample, this clone is medium-sized. Distinct nucleotide sequences in the sample also encode this CDR3. This sequence joins TRDV2 and TRDJ1, with 9 bases that match TRDD3. Germline CDR1 is GEAIGNYY and CDR2 is EKD. V gave up 1 base and J gave up 0 bases; unmatched junction bases: 11. The CDR3 spans 18 residues. As DNA, the CDR3 is TGTGCCTGTGACACAATTACACTGGGGATACGGTACACCGATAAACTCATCTTT. Amino acid sequence: CACDTITLGIRYTDKLIF.

This clone appeared many times. A single base is all that separates this from a far larger clone, so a read error is likely. Other DNA variants within this sample encode the same CDR3. The rearrangement joins TRDV1 to TRDJ2; D might be TRDD3 (8 bases). The CDR3 is 23 residues long. The germline V gene has CDR1 TSWWSYY and CDR2 QGS. The CDR3 loop is CALGAMAFLHFTGGPALTAQLFF. The CDR3 bases are TGTGCTCTCGGGGCGATGGCCTTCCTCCATTTCACTGGGGGTCCCGCTTTGACAGCACAACTCTTCTTT.

Ten or more counts support this clone. Other DNA sequences in this sample translate to the same CDR3. This sequence joins TRDV3 and TRDJ1; 13 bases match TRDD3. The trim removed 4 bases at V and 1 base at J, leaving 24 bases unmatched. CDR1 TVYSNPD and CDR2 GDNSRS come from the germline V gene (reference sequence). The CDR3 covers 21 residues. The CDR3 here is CASDDSYPLTGGYGGTDKLIF. CDR3 nucleotides: TGTGCCTCTGATGATTCCTACCCTCTTACTGGGGGATACGGGGGCACCGATAAACTCATCTTT.

This clone was seen just once. No DNA is shown, since the ends of the CDR3 on it are uncertain; the CDR3 is the one TCRdb lists. The J gene went uncalled, whereas the V gene is TRAV29/DV5; TRDD3 is taken as the D call from the table, unchecked against the DNA. The CDR3 spans 22 residues, counting both ends. Looked up from germline, CDR1 is NSMFDY and CDR2 is ISSIKDK. CDR3 sequence: CSVLLCRSGPGGYARDTRQMFF.

This clone was observed a handful of times. The TCRdb protein, from a much larger clone, departs from this DNA's translation at residue 4, likely by read error; the protein shown derives from the DNA. The chain couples TRDV1 to TRDJ1, with D maybe TRDD3 (6 bases). The J gene was not available in TCRdb and was assigned here by matching the DNA to germline segments. Germline CDR1 TSWWSYY, CDR2 QGS. The CDR3 loop spans 20 amino acids. CDR3 protein: CALEEPNLLTGIRGTTKLIF. CDR3 DNA sequence: TGTGCTCTTGAGGAACCAAACCTACTCACGGGTATTCGGGGGACGACAAAACTCATCTTT.

This clone was recorded many times. The protein given by TCRdb reflects a much larger clone and differs at residue 9 from this DNA's translation, likely from a read error; the protein shown is the DNA's translation. V usage is TRDV2 and J usage is TRDJ1; 7 positions agree with TRDD3. The length of the CDR3 is 20 residues. Germline values: CDR1 GEAIGNYY, CDR2 EKD. J gave up 0 bases and V 0 bases, and 18 bases lay outside the gene matches. As DNA, the CDR3 is TGTGCCTGTGACACCCTCCAACTGGAGGATACGGATTCGTACACCGATAAACTCATCTTT. It translates to CACDTLQLEDTDSYTDKLIF.

In its sample, this clone was seen many times. The protein TCRdb gives is from a much larger clone and does not agree with this DNA's translation at residue 14, likely a read error; the protein shown here comes from the DNA. The genes are TRDV2 and TRDJ1; 8 bases line up with TRDD3. Germline matching of the DNA provided the J gene here, since TCRdb leaves it blank. The CDR3 has 17 amino acids. In germline, CDR1 is GEAIGNYY, CDR2 EKD. The CDR3 region is CACDPLGDLEHTDELIF. The CDR3 coding sequence is TGTGCCTGTGACCCTCTGGGGGACCTAGAGCACACCGATGAACTCATCTTT.

On this clone itself: This likely came from a read error, as a far larger clone is one base away. This same CDR3 is encoded by further DNA sequences in the sample. The J gene was not called, though the V gene is TRDV3; the D call TRDD3 from the table was never checked on the DNA. Germline V CDR1 and CDR2: TVYSNPD, GDNSRS (reference sequence). The CDR3 runs to 15 residues. The CDR3 spells CAFSWGILYTDKLIF. The CDR3 DNA sequence: TGTGCCTTTTCATGGGGGATCCTGTACACCGATAAGCTCATCTTT.

A word on this clone: Translating this DNA gives a protein that differs at residue 14 from the TCRdb one, which belongs to a much larger clone; a read error is likely, and the protein shown is this translation. The V gene reported is TRDV2; the J gene is uncalled; the table gives TRDD3 as D, unverified against the DNA. Germline CDR1 GEAIGNYY, CDR2 EKD. CDR3 length: 16 residues. The CDR3, as DNA: TGTGCCTGTGATCCCTTACTGGGGACGTACACCGATAAACCCATCTTT. It yields the protein CACDPLLGTYTDKPIF.

This clone was counted a few times. TCRdb's entry gives the protein of a much larger clone, which mismatches this DNA's translation at residue 5, likely from a read error; the protein reported here is translated from the DNA. The chain has TRDV1 and TRDJ1; D might be TRDD3 (6 bases). Matching the DNA to germline supplied the J gene, which TCRdb does not give. V was pared by 4 bases and J by 1 base, with 28 bases between. This CDR3 is built from 20 residues. Germline V lookup: CDR1 TSWWSYY, CDR2 QGS. In nucleotides, the CDR3 is TGTGCTCTTGGGGGACCCTCCCCCCCCTACTGGGCTCCCGGCACCGATAAACTCATCTTT. It yields the protein CALGGPSPPYWAPGTDKLIF.

This clone was counted between two and nine times. TCRdb lists the protein of a much larger clone for this DNA, which differs at residue 11, so this is likely a read error; the protein given here is translated from the DNA itself. The rearrangement links TRDV3 to TRDJ4, with 10 nucleotides matching TRDD3. TCRdb lists no J gene, so it was determined here by aligning the DNA to germline. In germline, CDR1 is TVYSNPD, CDR2 GDNSRS (reference sequence). J gave up 1 base and V 5 bases, and 16 bases lay outside the gene matches. The CDR3 runs 16 residues. As DNA, the CDR3 is TGTGCCATACTACCGTGGGGGATACTGGGCCTCAGACCCCTGATCTTT. Its translation is CAILPWGILGLRPLIF.

Turning to this clone: TCRdb assigns this DNA the protein of a much larger clone, which departs from its translation at residue 10; this likely reflects a read error, and the protein shown comes from translating the DNA. The chain couples TRDV1 to TRDJ1, with D possibly matching TRDD3 (5 bases). The J gene comes from matching the DNA to germline here; TCRdb lacks it. The CDR3 contains 22 residues. Per the germline V gene, CDR1 is TSWWSYY and CDR2 is QGS. V lost 5 bases, J lost 4 bases, and 38 bases lay in between. The CDR3 region is CALGSRRKGGIKIAGADDKLIF. Here the CDR3 DNA reads TGTGCTCTTGGGTCCAGACGTAAGGGGGGTATTAAAATTGCGGGTGCTGACGATAAACTCATCTTT.

As concerns this clone: This DNA translates differently at residue 9 from the TCRdb protein, which is that of a much larger clone; a read error is likely, and the protein shown is the DNA's own translation. V is TRDV1 and J is TRDJ1, with D uncertain. TCRdb does not report a J gene; here it was assigned by matching the DNA to germline references. The germline V gene encodes CDR1 TSWWSYY and CDR2 QGS. Trimming took off 6 bases at V and 1 base at J, with 15 bases between the two ends. This CDR3 is 15 amino acids long. The CDR3 loop is CALGTPWVSTDKLIF. CDR3 DNA: TGTGCTCTTGGAACCCCTTGGGTAAGCACCGATAAACTCATCTTT.

Ten or more counts support this clone. The protein that TCRdb holds for this DNA derives from a much larger clone and differs from the translated DNA at residue 15, which likely indicates a read error; the protein shown here is translated from the DNA. The V and J genes are TRDV2 and TRDJ1; perhaps TRDD3 as D (5 bases). Germline lookup yields CDR1 GEAIGNYY and CDR2 EKD. CDR3 length equals 19 residues. The CDR3 sequence: CACDTVSGGSPSHTGKLIF. The CDR3 region has the DNA TGTGCCTGTGACACCGTCTCGGGGGGGTCCCCGAGCCACACCGGTAAACTCATCTTT.

As concerns this clone: A far larger clone is one nucleotide away, so this likely arose from a read error. The identical CDR3 is also encoded by other nucleotide sequences in the sample. The rearrangement joins TRDV1 to TRDJ1; 9 bases align to TRDD2. TCRdb carries no J gene annotation; the J gene was assigned here by matching the DNA with germline. Germline assignment: CDR1 TSWWSYY and CDR2 QGS. Trimming removed 5 bases from V and 3 bases from J; junction bases left unmatched: 37. This CDR3 region has 25 residues. The CDR3 loop reads CALGNPLPTVLYLLGSIGASDKLIF. CDR3 bases: TGTGCTCTTGGGAACCCCCTTCCTACAGTCCTCTACTTACTAGGTTCGATAGGAGCATCCGATAAACTCATCTTT.